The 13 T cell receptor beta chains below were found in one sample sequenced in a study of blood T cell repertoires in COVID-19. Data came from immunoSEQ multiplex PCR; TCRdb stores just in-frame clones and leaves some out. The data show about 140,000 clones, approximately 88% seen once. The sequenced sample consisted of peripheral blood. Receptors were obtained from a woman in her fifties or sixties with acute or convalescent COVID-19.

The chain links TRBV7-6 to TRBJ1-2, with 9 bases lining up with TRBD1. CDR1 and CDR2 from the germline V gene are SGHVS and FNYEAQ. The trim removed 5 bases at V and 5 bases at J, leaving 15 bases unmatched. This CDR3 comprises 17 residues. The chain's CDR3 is CASSGMLLDRGVYGYTF. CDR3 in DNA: TGTGCCAGCAGCGGAATGTTGCTGGACAGGGGAGTTTATGGCTACACCTTC.

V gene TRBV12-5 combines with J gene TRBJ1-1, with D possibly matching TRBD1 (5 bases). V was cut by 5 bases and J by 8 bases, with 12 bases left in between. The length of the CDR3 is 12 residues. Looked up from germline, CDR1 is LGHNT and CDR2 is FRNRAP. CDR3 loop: CASGPSRTEAFF. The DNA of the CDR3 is TGTGCTAGTGGTCCCTCCCGGACAGAAGCTTTCTTT.

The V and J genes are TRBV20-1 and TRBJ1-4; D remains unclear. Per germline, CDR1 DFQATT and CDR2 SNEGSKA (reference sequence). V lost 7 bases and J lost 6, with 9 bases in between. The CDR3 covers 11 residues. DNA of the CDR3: TGCAGTGGTGCGGGGTATGAAAAACTGTTTTTT. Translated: CSGAGYEKLFF.

As DNA, the CDR3 is TGTGCCAGCAGCTTAGCCCTGGGACTAAACAATGAGCAGTTCTTC. This gives the protein CASSLALGLNNEQFF. The chain combines TRBV11-3 with TRBJ2-1; 7 positions match TRBD2. This CDR3 has 15 residues. The germline V gene has CDR1 SGHNT and CDR2 YENEEA. The V and J ends lost 1 base and 5 bases, in that order; junction bases with no gene match: 5.

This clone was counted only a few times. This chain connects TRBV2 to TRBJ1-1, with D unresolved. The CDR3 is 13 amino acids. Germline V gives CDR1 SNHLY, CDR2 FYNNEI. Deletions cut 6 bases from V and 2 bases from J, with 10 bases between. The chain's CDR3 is CASRENLNTEAFF. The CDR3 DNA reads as TGTGCCAGCAGGGAGAATTTAAACACTGAAGCTTTCTTT.

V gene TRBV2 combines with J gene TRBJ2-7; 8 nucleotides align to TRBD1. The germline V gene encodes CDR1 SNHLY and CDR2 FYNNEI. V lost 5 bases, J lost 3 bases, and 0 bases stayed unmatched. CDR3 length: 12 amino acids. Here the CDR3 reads CASSTGGYEQYF. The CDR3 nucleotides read TGTGCCAGCAGTACAGGGGGCTACGAGCAGTACTTC.

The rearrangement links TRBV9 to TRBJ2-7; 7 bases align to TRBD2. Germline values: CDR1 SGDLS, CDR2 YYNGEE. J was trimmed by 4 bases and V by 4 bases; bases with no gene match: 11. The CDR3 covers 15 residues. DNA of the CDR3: TGTGCCAGCAGCCCCATCGGGGCTAGCGGATACGAGCAGTACTTC. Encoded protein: CASSPIGASGYEQYF.

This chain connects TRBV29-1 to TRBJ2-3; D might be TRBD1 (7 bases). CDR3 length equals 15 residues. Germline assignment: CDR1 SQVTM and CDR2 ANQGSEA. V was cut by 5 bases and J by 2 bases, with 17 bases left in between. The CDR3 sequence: CSVTEGTATTDTQYF. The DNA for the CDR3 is TGCAGCGTTACGGAGGGGACAGCCACCACAGATACGCAGTATTTT.

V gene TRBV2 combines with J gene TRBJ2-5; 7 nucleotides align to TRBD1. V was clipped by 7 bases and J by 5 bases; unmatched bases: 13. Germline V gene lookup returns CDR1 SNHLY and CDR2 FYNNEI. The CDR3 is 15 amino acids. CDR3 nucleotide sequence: TGTGCCAGCACCCCCGAGGGGACAGAGGGGGAGACCCAGTACTTC. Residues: CASTPEGTEGETQYF.

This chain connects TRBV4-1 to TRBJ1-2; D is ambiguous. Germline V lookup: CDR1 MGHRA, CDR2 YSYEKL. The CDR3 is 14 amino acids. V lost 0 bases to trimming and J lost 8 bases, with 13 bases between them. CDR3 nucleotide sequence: TGCGCCAGCAGCCAAGATTTGGCACCCTGGGGCTACACCTTC. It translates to CASSQDLAPWGYTF.

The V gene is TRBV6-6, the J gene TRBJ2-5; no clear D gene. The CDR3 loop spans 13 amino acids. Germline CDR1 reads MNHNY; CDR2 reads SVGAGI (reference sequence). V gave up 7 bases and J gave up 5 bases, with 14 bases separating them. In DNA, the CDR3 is TGTGCCAGCACCCAGACTGGGTGGGAGACCCAGTACTTC. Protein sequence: CASTQTGWETQYF.

The CDR3 coding sequence is TGTGCCAGCAGTTTATCGTGGCGGGAGGGCCGCTACGAGCAGTACTTC. Translation: CASSLSWREGRYEQYF. The chain couples TRBV27 to TRBJ2-7, with 9 bases matching TRBD2. Trimming took 0 bases from V and 3 from J; bases not matched to a gene: 6. Germline values: CDR1 MNHEY, CDR2 SMNVEV (reference sequence). CDR3 size: 16 residues.

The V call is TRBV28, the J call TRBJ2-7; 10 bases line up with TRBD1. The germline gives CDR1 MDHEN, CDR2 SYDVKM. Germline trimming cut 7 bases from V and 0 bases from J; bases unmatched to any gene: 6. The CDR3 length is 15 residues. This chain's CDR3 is CASMLTGGLSYEQYF. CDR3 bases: TGTGCCAGCATGTTGACAGGGGGCCTCTCCTACGAGCAGTACTTC.